Below, one TCR beta chain is given with its context. Its specificity is not known. The sample comes from a study of shared clonotypes between healthy human individuals. Broader study findings: A generally larger estimated richness was seen in naive subsets than in memory subsets. Donor scarcity curtailed the genetic and exposure-history diversity represented herein. Among non-shared clonotypes, generation probabilities were lower than among those shared by all four donors.

The CDR3 totals 20 residues. Per the germline V gene, CDR1 is PRHDT and CDR2 is FYEKMQ (reference sequence). V gave up 0 bases and J gave up 1 base; unmatched junction bases: 13. Each cell subset's genomic DNA was divided evenly among several immunoSEQ plates. Sequencing was performed with immunoSEQ multiplex PCR; in TCRdb, only in-frame clones are kept and a portion is missing. Of about 2.3 million clones detected, just under 95% appear once; the ten largest clones hold around 0.38%. The sequenced sample was naive CD4+ T cells from PBMCs. The subset is: CD45RA+ positively selected. The TCR sequence derives from a man aged 18 to 35 in good health. Some clones in this sample may be carry-over from other donors' samples. The chain links TRBV13 to TRBJ2-1; 9 bases align to TRBD2. CDR3 loop: CASSLGSRLAGIESYNEQFF. In DNA form, the CDR3 reads TGTGCCAGCAGCTTAGGGTCTCGGCTAGCGGGAATCGAGTCCTACAATGAGCAGTTCTTC.